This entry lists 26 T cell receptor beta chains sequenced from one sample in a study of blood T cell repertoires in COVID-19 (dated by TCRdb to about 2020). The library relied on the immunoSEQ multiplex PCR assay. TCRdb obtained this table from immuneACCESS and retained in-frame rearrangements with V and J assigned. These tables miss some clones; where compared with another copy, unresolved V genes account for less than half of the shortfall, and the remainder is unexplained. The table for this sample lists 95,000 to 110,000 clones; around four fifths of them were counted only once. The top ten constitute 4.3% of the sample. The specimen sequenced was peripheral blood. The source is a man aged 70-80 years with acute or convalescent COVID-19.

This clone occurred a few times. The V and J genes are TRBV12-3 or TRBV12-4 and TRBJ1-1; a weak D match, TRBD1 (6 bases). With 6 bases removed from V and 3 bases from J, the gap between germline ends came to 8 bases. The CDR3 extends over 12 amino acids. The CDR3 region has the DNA TGTGCCAGCAGAAACAGGGACACTGAAGCTTTCTTT. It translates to CASRNRDTEAFF.

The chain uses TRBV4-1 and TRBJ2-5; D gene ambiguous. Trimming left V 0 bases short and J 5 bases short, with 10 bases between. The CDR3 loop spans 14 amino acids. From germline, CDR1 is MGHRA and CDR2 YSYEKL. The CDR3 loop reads CASSQDQERETQYF. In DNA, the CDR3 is TGCGCCAGCAGCCAAGATCAAGAACGGGAGACCCAGTACTTC.

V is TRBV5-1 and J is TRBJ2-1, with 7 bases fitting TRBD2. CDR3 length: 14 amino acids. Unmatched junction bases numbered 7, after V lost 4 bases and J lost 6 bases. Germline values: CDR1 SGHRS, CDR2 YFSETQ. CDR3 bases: TGCGCCAGCAGCGTGGTAGCGGGCATCAATGAGCAGTTCTTC. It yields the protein CASSVVAGINEQFF.

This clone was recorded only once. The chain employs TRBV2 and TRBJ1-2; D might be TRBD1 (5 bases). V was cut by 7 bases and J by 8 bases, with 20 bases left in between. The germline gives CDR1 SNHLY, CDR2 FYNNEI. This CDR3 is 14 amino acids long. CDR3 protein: CASKGVRLNWGYTF. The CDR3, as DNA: TGTGCCAGCAAAGGGGTCCGTTTGAACTGGGGCTACACCTTC. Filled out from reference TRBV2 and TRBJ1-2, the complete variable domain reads EPEVTQTPSHQVTQMGQEVILRCVPISNHLYFYWYRQILGQKVEFLVSFYNNEISEKSEIFDDQFSVERPDGSNFTLKIRSTKLEDSAMYFCASKGVRLNWGYTFGSGTRLTVV.

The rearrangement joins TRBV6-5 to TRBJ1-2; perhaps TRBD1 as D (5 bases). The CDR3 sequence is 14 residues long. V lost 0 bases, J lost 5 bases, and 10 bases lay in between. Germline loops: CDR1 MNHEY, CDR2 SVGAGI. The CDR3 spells CASSYSHGGYGYTF. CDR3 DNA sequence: TGTGCCAGCAGTTACTCTCACGGGGGGTATGGCTACACCTTC.

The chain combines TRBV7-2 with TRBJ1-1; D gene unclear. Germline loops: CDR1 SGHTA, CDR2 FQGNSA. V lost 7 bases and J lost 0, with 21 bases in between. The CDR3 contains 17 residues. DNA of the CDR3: TGTGCCAGCACGCCCAGGAGGAGGTTTGGGATGAACACTGAAGCTTTCTTT. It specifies CASTPRRRFGMNTEAFF.

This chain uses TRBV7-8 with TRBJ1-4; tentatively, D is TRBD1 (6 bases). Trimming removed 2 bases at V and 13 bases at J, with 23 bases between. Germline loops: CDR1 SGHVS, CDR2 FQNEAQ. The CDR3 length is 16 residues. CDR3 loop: CASSLSPEGARGGLFF. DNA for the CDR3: TGTGCCAGCAGCTTATCCCCGGAGGGCGCGAGGGGGGGACTGTTTTTT.

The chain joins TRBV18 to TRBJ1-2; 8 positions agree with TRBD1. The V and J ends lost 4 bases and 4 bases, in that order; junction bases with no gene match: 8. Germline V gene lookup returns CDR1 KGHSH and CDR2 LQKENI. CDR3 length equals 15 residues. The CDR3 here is CASSQRQGQLYGYTF. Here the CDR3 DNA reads TGTGCCAGCTCACAAAGACAGGGGCAACTCTATGGCTACACCTTC.

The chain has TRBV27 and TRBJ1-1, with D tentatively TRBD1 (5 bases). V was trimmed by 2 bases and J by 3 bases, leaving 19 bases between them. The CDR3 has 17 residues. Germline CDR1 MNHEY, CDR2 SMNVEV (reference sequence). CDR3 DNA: TGTGCCAGCAGTTTAGGGGGGGGGATTGGGATGGACACTGAAGCTTTCTTT. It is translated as CASSLGGGIGMDTEAFF.

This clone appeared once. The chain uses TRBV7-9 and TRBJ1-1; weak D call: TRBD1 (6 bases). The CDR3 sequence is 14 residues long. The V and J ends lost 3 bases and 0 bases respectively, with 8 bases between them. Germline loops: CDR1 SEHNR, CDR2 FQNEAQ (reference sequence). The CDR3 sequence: CASSLQGMNTEAFF. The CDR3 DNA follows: TGTGCCAGCAGCTTGCAGGGGATGAACACTGAAGCTTTCTTT.

CDR3 in DNA: TGTGCCAGCAGCCAAACAGGGGGCTACACCTTC. The encoded protein is CASSQTGGYTF. The chain links TRBV3-1 (or the pseudogene TRBV3-2) to TRBJ1-2; a weak D match, TRBD1 (6 bases). The CDR3 totals 11 residues. The V and J ends lost 2 bases and 8 bases respectively, with 6 bases between them. CDR1 is LGHDT and CDR2 is YNNKEL in the germline V gene (reference sequence).

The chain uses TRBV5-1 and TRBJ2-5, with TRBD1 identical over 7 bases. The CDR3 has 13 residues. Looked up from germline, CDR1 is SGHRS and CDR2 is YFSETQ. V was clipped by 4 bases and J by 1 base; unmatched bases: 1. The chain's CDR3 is CASSRDSQETQYF. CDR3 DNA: TGCGCCAGCAGCCGGGACAGCCAAGAGACCCAGTACTTC.

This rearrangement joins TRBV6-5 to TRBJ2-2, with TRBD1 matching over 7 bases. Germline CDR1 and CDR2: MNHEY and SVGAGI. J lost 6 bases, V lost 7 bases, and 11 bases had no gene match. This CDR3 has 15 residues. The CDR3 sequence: CASKPQGIVAGELFF. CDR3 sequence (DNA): TGTGCCAGCAAACCACAGGGGATTGTGGCCGGGGAGCTGTTTTTT.

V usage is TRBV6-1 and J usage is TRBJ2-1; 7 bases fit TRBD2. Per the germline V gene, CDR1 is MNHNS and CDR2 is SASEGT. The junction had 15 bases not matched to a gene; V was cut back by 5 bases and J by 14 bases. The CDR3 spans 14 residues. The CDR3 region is CASSPTPWTSFEFF. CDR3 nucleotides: TGTGCCAGCAGTCCAACCCCTTGGACTAGTTTCGAGTTCTTC.

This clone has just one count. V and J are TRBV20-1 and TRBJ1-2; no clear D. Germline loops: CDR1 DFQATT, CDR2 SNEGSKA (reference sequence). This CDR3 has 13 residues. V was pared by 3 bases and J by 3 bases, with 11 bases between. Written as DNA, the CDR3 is TGCAGTGCTAGTGAGGGCAACGACTATGGCTACACCTTC. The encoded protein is CSASEGNDYGYTF.

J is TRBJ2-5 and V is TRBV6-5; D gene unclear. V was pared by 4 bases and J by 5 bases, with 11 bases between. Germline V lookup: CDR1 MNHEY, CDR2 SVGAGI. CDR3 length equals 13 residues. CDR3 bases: TGTGCCAGCAGTTCTGGCACGATTGAGACCCAGTACTTC. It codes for CASSSGTIETQYF.

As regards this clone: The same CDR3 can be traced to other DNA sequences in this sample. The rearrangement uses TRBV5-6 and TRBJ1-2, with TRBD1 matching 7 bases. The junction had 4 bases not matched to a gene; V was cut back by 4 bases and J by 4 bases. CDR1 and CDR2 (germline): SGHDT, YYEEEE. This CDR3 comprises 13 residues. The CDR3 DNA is TGTGCCAGCAGCCCGGGACAGTCCTATGGCTACACCTTC. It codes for CASSPGQSYGYTF.

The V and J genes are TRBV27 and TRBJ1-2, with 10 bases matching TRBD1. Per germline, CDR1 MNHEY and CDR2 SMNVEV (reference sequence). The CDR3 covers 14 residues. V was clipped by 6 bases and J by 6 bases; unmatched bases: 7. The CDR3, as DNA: TGTGCCAGCAGCCCGGGACAGGGGTATAATGGCTACACCTTC. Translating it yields CASSPGQGYNGYTF.

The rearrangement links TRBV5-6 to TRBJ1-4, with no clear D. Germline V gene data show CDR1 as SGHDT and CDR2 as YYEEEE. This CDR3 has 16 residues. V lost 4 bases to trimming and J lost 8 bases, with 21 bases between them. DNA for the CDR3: TGTGCCAGCAGCGGAGCGGTCATGAGGAGTAGAGAAAAACTGTTTTTT. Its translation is CASSGAVMRSREKLFF.

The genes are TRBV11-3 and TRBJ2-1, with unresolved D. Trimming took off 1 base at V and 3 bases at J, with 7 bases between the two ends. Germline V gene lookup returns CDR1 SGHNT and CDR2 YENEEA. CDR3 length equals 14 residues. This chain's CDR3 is CASSLGGSYNEQFF. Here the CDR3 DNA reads TGTGCCAGCAGCTTAGGAGGCAGCTACAATGAGCAGTTCTTC.

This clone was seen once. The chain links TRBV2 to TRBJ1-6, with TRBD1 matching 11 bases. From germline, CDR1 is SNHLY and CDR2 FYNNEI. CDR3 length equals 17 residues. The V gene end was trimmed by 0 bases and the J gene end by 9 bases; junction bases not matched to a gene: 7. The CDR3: CASSEAGQGAVGSPLHF. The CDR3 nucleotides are TGTGCCAGCAGTGAAGCCGGACAGGGGGCCGTAGGTTCACCCCTCCACTTT.

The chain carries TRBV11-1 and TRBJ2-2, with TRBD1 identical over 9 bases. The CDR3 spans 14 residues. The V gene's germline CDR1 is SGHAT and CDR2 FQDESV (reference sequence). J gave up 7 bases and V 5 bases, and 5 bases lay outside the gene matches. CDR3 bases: TGTGCCAGCAGCCCCAAGACAGGGGGCGGGGAGCTGTTTTTT. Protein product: CASSPKTGGGELFF.

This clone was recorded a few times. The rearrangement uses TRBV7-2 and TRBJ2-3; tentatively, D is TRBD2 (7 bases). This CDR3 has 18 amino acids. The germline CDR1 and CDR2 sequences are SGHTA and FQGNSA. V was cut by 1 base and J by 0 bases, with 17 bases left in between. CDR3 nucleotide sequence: TGTGCCAGCAGCTTAGGCCTTGGGGGGGGCTCTAGCACAGATACGCAGTATTTT. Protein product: CASSLGLGGGSSTDTQYF.

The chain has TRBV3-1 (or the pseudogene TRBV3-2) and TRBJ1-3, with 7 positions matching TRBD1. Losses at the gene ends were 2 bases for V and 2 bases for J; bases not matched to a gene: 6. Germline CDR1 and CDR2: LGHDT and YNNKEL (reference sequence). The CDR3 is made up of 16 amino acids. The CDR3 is CASSQRGGSPGNTIYF. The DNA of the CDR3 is TGTGCCAGCAGCCAACGAGGGGGCAGCCCTGGAAACACCATATATTTT.

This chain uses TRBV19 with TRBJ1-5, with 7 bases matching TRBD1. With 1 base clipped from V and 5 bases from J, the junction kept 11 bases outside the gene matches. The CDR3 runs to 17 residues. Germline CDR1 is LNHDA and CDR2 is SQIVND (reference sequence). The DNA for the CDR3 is TGTGCCAGTAGTATAGGGCTGGGGCAGGGGGTGTATCAGCCCCAGCATTTT. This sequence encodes CASSIGLGQGVYQPQHF.

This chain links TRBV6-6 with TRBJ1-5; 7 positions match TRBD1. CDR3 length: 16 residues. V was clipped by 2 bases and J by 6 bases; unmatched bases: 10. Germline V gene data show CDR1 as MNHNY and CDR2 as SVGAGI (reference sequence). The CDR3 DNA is TGTGCCAGCAGTTACACCGGGCAGGGGGAGATTCAGCCCCAGCATTTT. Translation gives CASSYTGQGEIQPQHF.